The 20 T cell receptor beta chains reported below all come from one sample, sequenced in a study of shared clonotypes between healthy human individuals. Terminally differentiated effector memory CD45RA+ cells were excluded by CCR7 positive selection of CD45RO-negative cells. TCRdb's copy holds only in-frame clones and misses some; the assay was immunoSEQ multiplex PCR. The top ten clones hold approximately 25% of a sample with hundreds of thousands of clones, more than 85% of them seen once. The source material was naive CD8+ T cells sorted from blood. All receptors derive from a man aged 25 to 40 in good health.

This rearrangement joins TRBV2 to TRBJ1-3, with D possibly TRBD1 on 5 matching bases. The CDR3 runs to 14 residues. Germline V lookup: CDR1 SNHLY, CDR2 FYNNEI. Between the trimmed V and J ends, which lost 10 bases and 0 bases, there was a span of 13 bases. The chain's CDR3 is CATWGRSSGNTIYF. Here the CDR3 DNA reads TGTGCCACCTGGGGACGAAGCTCTGGAAACACCATATATTTT. Combining the CDR3 with reference TRBV2 and TRBJ1-3 gives the whole variable domain EPEVTQTPSHQVTQMGQEVILRCVPISNHLYFYWYRQILGQKVEFLVSFYNNEISEKSEIFDDQFSVERPDGSNFTLKIRSTKLEDSAMYFCATWGRSSGNTIYFGEGSWLTVV.

The gene calls are TRBV27 and TRBJ2-3; D is unclear. The CDR3 contains 13 residues. Deletions cut 4 bases from V and 1 base from J, with 6 bases between. CDR1 MNHEY and CDR2 SMNVEV come from the germline V gene (reference sequence). CDR3: CASSWTGTDTQYF. The CDR3 coding sequence is TGTGCCAGCAGTTGGACCGGCACAGATACGCAGTATTTT.

V gene TRBV4-1 combines with J gene TRBJ2-1; 10 bases line up with TRBD1. The V segment lost 4 bases and the J segment 8 bases; nucleotides outside the gene matches: 11. Germline V gives CDR1 MGHRA, CDR2 YSYEKL. The CDR3 runs 16 residues. This CDR3 is CASSLQADRGLDEQFF. The DNA of the CDR3 is TGCGCCAGCAGCCTCCAAGCGGACAGGGGGTTGGATGAGCAGTTCTTC.

A note on this clone: Other DNA sequences within the sample encode an identical CDR3. The chain joins TRBV7-9 to TRBJ2-1, with a tentative D call TRBD2 (6 bases). The V end was cut by 3 bases, the J end by 9 bases, with 9 bases between. The CDR3 is 12 residues long. Germline V gene lookup returns CDR1 SEHNR and CDR2 FQNEAQ (reference sequence). The CDR3 loop reads CASSLAGTEQFF. The DNA of the CDR3 is TGTGCCAGCAGCTTGGCGGGGACTGAGCAGTTCTTC. The full variable domain, with the rest looked up from reference TRBV7-9 and TRBJ2-1, is DTGVSQNPRHKITKRGQNVTFRCDPISEHNRLYWYRQTLGQGPEFLTYFQNEAQLEKSRLLSDRFSAERPKGSFSTLEIQRTEQGDSAMYLCASSLAGTEQFFGPGTRLTVL.

Regarding this clone: Within the sample, other DNA sequences also encode this same CDR3. The chain links TRBV7-9 to TRBJ2-3; a possible D gene is TRBD2 (6 bases). The germline V and J ends were trimmed by 3 bases and 3 bases, with 7 bases remaining between them. CDR3 length: 13 amino acids. Germline V CDR1 and CDR2: SEHNR, FQNEAQ (reference sequence). CDR3 bases: TGTGCCAGCAGCTTGGAGGGTACAGATACGCAGTATTTT. Its protein is CASSLEGTDTQYF.

This chain uses TRBV4-2 with TRBJ2-7; D uncertain. CDR3 length: 12 amino acids. V was pared by 0 bases and J by 9 bases, with 9 bases between. CDR1 is LGHNA and CDR2 is YNFKEQ in the germline V gene. The CDR3 region is CASSQDAVAQYF. The CDR3 DNA follows: TGTGCCAGCAGCCAAGATGCAGTCGCGCAGTACTTC.

The J gene is TRBJ2-3, the V gene TRBV27; TRBD1 matches at 7 bases. The CDR3 sequence is 15 residues long. The junction had 10 bases not matched to a gene; V was cut back by 5 bases and J by 5 bases. Germline lookup yields CDR1 MNHEY and CDR2 SMNVEV (reference sequence). The CDR3 sequence is CASSLRTGTGDTQYF. The CDR3 DNA reads as TGTGCCAGCAGTCTCCGGACAGGAACCGGAGATACGCAGTATTTT.

The chain couples TRBV11-1 to TRBJ2-7, with D possibly matching TRBD2 (5 bases). The CDR3 length is 14 residues. Germline CDR1 reads SGHAT; CDR2 reads FQDESV (reference sequence). With 1 base removed from V and 4 bases from J, the gap between germline ends came to 11 bases. CDR3 in amino acids: CASSLEGVIYEQYF. CDR3 coding DNA: TGTGCCAGCAGCTTAGAGGGAGTCATTTACGAGCAGTACTTC.

The V call is TRBV28, the J call TRBJ2-5; 9 nucleotides agree with TRBD1. V lost 6 bases and J lost 5; bases outside the gene matches: 7. The CDR3 is 14 amino acids. Germline V gene lookup returns CDR1 MDHEN and CDR2 SYDVKM. This CDR3 is CASRGTGRWETQYF. The CDR3 coding sequence is TGTGCCAGCAGAGGGACAGGGAGGTGGGAGACCCAGTACTTC.

The V and J genes are TRBV27 and TRBJ1-5; possible D gene TRBD1, 6 bases. The V and J ends lost 5 bases and 5 bases respectively, with 22 bases between them. Germline CDR1 MNHEY, CDR2 SMNVEV (reference sequence). The CDR3 has 17 amino acids. CDR3 nucleotide sequence: TGTGCCAGCAGTCCCATCACCCCTACAGGGTTTGATCAGCCCCAGCATTTT. As protein: CASSPITPTGFDQPQHF.

This clone was seen a few times. The chain links TRBV23-1 to TRBJ2-3, with TRBD2 as a possible D gene (5 bases). TRBV23-1 is filed as an ORF, its function uncertain. This CDR3 contains 15 residues. The V end lost 4 bases, the J end lost 0 bases, and 11 bases lay between the germline ends. CDR3 region: CASSLGDGSTDTQYF. The CDR3 nucleotides are TGCGCCAGCAGTCTCGGGGATGGCAGCACAGATACGCAGTATTTT.

V usage is TRBV27 and J usage is TRBJ2-1, with TRBD2 matching 11 bases. This CDR3 region has 19 residues. V was pared by 3 bases and J by 0 bases, with 10 bases of the junction left unmatched. Germline CDR1 is MNHEY and CDR2 is SMNVEV (reference sequence). Here the CDR3 DNA reads TGTGCCAGCAGTTTCCTGGCTAGCGGGAGGTTCAGCTCCTACAATGAGCAGTTCTTC. Its protein is CASSFLASGRFSSYNEQFF.

This rearrangement joins TRBV5-3 to TRBJ1-5, with 9 bases that match TRBD1. TRBV5-3 qualifies as an ORF whose function is uncertain. The CDR3 length is 18 residues. The V segment lost 4 bases and the J segment 0 bases; nucleotides outside the gene matches: 11. CDR3 nucleotide sequence: TGTGCCAGAAGCCCCAAGGACAGGGGAGGGTTTAGCAATCAGCCCCAGCATTTT. Translated: CARSPKDRGGFSNQPQHF.

The rearrangement uses TRBV27 and TRBJ2-7; D might be TRBD2 (5 bases). V lost 4 bases to trimming and J lost 4 bases, with 11 bases between them. Germline CDR1 is MNHEY and CDR2 is SMNVEV (reference sequence). The CDR3 runs to 13 residues. As DNA, the CDR3 is TGTGCCAGCAGTTACGACTACTCGTACGAGCAGTACTTC. Translating it yields CASSYDYSYEQYF.

The V gene is TRBV7-7, the J gene TRBJ2-7; D remains ambiguous. The CDR3 has 10 amino acids. The germline CDR1 and CDR2 sequences are SSHAT and FNYEAQ (reference sequence). Trimming stripped 8 bases from V and 6 bases from J, with 8 bases between. CDR3 in DNA: TGTGCCAGCCCGTGGCCCGAGCAGTACTTC. Amino acids: CASPWPEQYF.

The J gene is TRBJ2-7, the V gene TRBV25-1; no firm D call. Germline V gives CDR1 MGHDK, CDR2 SYGVNS. V lost 2 bases and J 0 bases, leaving 5 bases between the germline ends. CDR3 length equals 13 residues. As DNA, the CDR3 is TGTGCCAGCAGTGAACAAAACTCCTACGAGCAGTACTTC. This translates into CASSEQNSYEQYF.

The gene calls are TRBV2 and TRBJ2-1; D may be TRBD2 (6 bases). Germline loops: CDR1 SNHLY, CDR2 FYNNEI. The CDR3 has 17 residues. V dropped 5 bases and J dropped 5 bases, with 22 bases sitting between them. The CDR3 nucleotides are TGTGCCAGCAGTCAAAGATACAAGGGACTCGGAGACAATGAGCAGTTCTTC. Its protein product is CASSQRYKGLGDNEQFF.

The chain links TRBV9 to TRBJ2-2; a weak D match, TRBD2 (6 bases). Germline V lookup: CDR1 SGDLS, CDR2 YYNGEE. The CDR3 runs 13 residues. V lost 3 bases, J lost 7 bases, and 10 bases lay in between. This CDR3 reads CASSGGTGGELFF. CDR3 DNA sequence: TGTGCCAGCAGCGGTGGGACTGGCGGGGAGCTGTTTTTT.

The chain recombines TRBV9 with TRBJ2-3; 14 bases fit TRBD2. This CDR3 region has 17 residues. CDR1 and CDR2 from the germline V gene are SGDLS and YYNGEE. The junction had 7 bases not matched to a gene; V was cut back by 4 bases and J by 3 bases. The CDR3 DNA sequence: TGTGCCAGCAGCAACCGGGGGACTAGCGGGAGAACAGATACGCAGTATTTT. Encoded protein: CASSNRGTSGRTDTQYF.

This clone was observed once. The rearrangement uses TRBV7-9 and TRBJ2-7; TRBD2 aligns across 8 bases. CDR3 length equals 15 residues. CDR1 is SEHNR, CDR2 FQNEAQ, per germline (reference sequence). The trim removed 5 bases at V and 4 bases at J, leaving 10 bases unmatched. The CDR3 loop reads CASSPTSGGGYEQYF. In nucleotides, the CDR3 is TGTGCCAGCAGCCCCACTAGCGGCGGAGGTTACGAGCAGTACTTC.